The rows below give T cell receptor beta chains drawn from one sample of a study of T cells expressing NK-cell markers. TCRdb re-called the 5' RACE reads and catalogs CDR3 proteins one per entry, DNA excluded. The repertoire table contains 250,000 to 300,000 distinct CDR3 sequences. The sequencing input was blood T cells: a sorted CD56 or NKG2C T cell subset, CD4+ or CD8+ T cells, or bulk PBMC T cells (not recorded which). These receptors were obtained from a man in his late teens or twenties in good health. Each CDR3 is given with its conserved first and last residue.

CASSFGLLGSTPDTQYF TRBJ2-3 TRBV5-1 17
CASSESRAVAGTDTQYF TRBJ2-3 TRBV25-1 17
CASSLRTGLQIHEQYF TRBJ2-7 TRBV7-8 16
CAISEFVGLSRGNSGNTIYF TRBJ1-3 TRBV10-3 20
CASSRPGREGLFF TRBJ2-1 TRBV12-3/TRBV12-4 13
CASIPNRGPSSYNEQFF TRBJ2-1 TRBV7-6 17
CASSLWTAEQFF TRBJ2-1 TRBV12-3/TRBV12-4 12
CASSLRSSGANVLTF TRBJ2-6 TRBV12-3/TRBV12-4 15
CSVNFRPTQETQYF TRBJ2-5 TRBV29-1 14
CASSEEVWVLLNEQFF TRBJ2-1 TRBV6-1 16
CAWSVQGGRTDTQYF TRBJ2-3 TRBV30 15
CAWSVGTVSSYEQYF TRBJ2-7 TRBV30 15
CSVEGDRDSYEQYF TRBJ2-7 TRBV29-1 14
CASSYPPGTSGDSYNEQFF TRBJ2-1 TRBV12-3/TRBV12-4 19
CASRRGLYNEQFF TRBJ2-1 TRBV6-5 13
CSVTQGLLAGFYNEQFF TRBJ2-1 TRBV20-1 17
CASSYGASDTQYF TRBJ2-3 TRBV14 13
CASSLGQLNTGELFF TRBJ2-2 TRBV5-1 15
CASSPGVGADTQYF TRBJ2-3 TRBV6-1 14